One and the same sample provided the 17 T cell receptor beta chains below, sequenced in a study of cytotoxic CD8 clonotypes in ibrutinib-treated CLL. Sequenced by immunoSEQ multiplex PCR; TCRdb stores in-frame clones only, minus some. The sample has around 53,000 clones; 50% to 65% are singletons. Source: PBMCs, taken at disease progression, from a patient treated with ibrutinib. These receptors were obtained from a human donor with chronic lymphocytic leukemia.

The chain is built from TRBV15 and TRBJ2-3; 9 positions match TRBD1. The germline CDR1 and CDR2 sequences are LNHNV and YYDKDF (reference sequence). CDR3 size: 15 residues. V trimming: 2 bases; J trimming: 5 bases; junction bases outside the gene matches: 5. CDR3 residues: CATSRLQGARDTQYF. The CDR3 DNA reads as TGTGCCACCAGCAGACTACAGGGGGCTAGAGATACGCAGTATTTT.

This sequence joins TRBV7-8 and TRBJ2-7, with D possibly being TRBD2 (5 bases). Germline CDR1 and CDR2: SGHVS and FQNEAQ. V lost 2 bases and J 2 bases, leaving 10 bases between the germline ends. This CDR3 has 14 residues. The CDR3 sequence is CASSLNPGTYEQYF. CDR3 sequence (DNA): TGTGCCAGCAGCTTAAATCCGGGAACCTACGAGCAGTACTTC.

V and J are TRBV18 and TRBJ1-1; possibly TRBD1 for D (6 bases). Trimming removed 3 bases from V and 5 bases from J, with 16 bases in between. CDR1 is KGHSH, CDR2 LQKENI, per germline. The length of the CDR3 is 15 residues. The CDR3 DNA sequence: TGTGCCAGCTCACCCGCGAGGGGGGCGGAAACTGAAGCTTTCTTT. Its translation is CASSPARGAETEAFF.

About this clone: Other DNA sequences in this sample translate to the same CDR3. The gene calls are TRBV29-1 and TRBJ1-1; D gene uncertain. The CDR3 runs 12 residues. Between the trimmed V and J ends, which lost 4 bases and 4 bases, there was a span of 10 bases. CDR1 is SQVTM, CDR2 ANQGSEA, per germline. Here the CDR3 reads CSVGRAGTEAFF. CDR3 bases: TGCAGCGTTGGTAGGGCAGGCACTGAAGCTTTCTTT.

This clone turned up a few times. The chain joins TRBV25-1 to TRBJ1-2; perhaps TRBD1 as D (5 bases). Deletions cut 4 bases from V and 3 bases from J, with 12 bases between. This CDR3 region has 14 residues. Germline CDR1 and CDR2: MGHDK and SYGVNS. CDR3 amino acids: CASSGAGAHYGYTF. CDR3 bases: TGTGCCAGCAGTGGAGCTGGGGCCCACTATGGCTACACCTTC.

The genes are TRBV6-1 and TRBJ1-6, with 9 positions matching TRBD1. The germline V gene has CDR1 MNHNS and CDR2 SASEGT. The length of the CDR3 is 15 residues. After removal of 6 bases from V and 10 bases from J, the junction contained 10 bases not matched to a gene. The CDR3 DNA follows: TGTGCCAGCAGCCATGGGGACAGGGACTACTCACCCCTCCACTTT. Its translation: CASSHGDRDYSPLHF.

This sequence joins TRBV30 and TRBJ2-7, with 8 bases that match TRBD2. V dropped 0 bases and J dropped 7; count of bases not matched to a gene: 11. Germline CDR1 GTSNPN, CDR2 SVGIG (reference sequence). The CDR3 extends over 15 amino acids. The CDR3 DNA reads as TGTGCCTGGAGTGTCCTCTGGGCTCGGGGGGGTGAGCAGTACTTC. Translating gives CAWSVLWARGGEQYF. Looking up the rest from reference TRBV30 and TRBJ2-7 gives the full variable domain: SQTIHQWPATLVQPVGSPLSLECTVEGTSNPNLYWYRQAAGRGLQLLFYSVGIGQISSEVPQNLSASRPQDRQFILSSKKLLLSDSGFYLCAWSVLWARGGEQYFGPGTRLTVT.

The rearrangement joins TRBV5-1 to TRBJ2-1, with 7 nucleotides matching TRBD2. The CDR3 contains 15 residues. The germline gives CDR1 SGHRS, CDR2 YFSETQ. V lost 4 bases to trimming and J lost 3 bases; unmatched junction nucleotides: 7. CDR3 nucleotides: TGCGCCAGCAGCCCCCAGGCTAGCGGCTACAATGAGCAGTTCTTC. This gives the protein CASSPQASGYNEQFF.

The CDR3, as DNA: TGTGCCAGCAGCTTCGGCATGCAGATCTCTGGGGCCAACGTCCTGACTTTC. It codes for CASSFGMQISGANVLTF. This chain joins TRBV7-3 and TRBJ2-6; D uncertain. The ends were cut back, 3 bases at V and 0 bases at J, with 12 bases in the middle. The CDR3 extends over 17 amino acids. CDR1 SGHTA and CDR2 FQGTGA come from the germline V gene.

The CDR3 coding sequence is TGTGCCAGCAGGGACAGTGGGAATTCACCCCTCCACTTT. Its translation: CASRDSGNSPLHF. The chain carries TRBV25-1 and TRBJ1-6, with D possibly being TRBD1 (6 bases). Germline V CDR1 and CDR2: MGHDK, SYGVNS. V was trimmed by 6 bases and J by 7 bases, leaving 10 bases between them. The CDR3 is 13 residues long.

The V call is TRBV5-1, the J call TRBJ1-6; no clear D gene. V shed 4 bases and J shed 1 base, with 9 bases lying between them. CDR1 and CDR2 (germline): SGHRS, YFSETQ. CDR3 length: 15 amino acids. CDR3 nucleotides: TGCGCCAGCAGCCCCATGGGGTCCTATAATTCACCCCTCCACTTT. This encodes CASSPMGSYNSPLHF.

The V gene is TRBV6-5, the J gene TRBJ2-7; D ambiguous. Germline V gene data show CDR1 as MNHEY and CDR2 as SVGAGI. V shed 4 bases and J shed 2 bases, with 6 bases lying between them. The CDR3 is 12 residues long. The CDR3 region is CASSSAPYEQYF. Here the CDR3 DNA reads TGTGCCAGCAGTTCGGCCCCCTACGAGCAGTACTTC.

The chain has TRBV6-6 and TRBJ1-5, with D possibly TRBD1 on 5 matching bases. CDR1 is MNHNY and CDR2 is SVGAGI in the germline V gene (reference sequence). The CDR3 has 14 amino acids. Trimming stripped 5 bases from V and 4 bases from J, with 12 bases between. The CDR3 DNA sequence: TGTGCCAGCAGTCCTGTAGGGGAGAATCAGCCCCAGCATTTT. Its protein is CASSPVGENQPQHF.

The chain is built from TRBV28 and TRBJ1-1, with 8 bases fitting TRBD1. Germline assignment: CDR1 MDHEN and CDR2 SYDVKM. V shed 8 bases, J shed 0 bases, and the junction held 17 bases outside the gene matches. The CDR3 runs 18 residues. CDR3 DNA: TGTGCCAGCCGTGGTTTTGGACAGGGAGTGAGGGTGAACACTGAAGCTTTCTTT. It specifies CASRGFGQGVRVNTEAFF.

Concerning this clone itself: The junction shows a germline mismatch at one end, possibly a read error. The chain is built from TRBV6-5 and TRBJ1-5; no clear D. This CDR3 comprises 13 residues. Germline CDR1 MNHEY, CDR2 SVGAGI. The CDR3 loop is CASSYSKDQSQHF. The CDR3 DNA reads TGTGCCAGCAGTTACTCGAAGGATCAGTCCCAGCATTTT.

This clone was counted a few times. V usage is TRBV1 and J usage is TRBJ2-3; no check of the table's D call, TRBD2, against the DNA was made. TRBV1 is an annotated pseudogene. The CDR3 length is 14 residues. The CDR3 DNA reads TGCACCAGCAGCCCCGGGACTAGCACAGATACGCAGTATTTT. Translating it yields CTSSPGTSTDTQYF.

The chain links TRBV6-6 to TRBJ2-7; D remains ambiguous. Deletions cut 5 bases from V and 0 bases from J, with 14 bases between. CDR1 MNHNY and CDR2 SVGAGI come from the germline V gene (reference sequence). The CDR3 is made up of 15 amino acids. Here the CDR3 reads CASSRGGASSYEQYF. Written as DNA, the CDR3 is TGTGCCAGCAGTCGCGGTGGAGCGAGCTCCTACGAGCAGTACTTC.